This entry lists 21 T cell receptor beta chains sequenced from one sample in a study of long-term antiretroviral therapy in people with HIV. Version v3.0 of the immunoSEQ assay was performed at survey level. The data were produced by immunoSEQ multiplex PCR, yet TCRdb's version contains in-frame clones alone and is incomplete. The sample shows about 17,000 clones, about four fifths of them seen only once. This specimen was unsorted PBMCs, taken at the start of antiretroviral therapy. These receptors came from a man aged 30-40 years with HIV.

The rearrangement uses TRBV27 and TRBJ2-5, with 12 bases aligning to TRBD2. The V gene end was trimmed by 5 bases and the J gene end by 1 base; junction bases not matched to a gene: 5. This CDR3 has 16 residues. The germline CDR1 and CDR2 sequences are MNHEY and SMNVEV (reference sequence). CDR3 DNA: TGTGCCAGCAGTCGGCTAGCGGGGGGGCCCCAAGAGACCCAGTACTTC. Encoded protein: CASSRLAGGPQETQYF.

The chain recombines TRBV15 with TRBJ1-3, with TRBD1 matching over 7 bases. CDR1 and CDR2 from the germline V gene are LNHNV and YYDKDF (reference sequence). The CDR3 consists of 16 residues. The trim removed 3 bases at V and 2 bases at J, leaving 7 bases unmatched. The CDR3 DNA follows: TGTGCCACCAGCAGGGAAAATACAGGGGCTGGAAACACCATATATTTT. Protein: CATSRENTGAGNTIYF.

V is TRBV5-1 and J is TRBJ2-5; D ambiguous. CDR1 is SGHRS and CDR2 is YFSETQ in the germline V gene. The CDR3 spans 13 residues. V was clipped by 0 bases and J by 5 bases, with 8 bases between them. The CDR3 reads CASSLVDKETQYF. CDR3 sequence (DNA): TGCGCCAGCAGCTTGGTGGATAAGGAGACCCAGTACTTC.

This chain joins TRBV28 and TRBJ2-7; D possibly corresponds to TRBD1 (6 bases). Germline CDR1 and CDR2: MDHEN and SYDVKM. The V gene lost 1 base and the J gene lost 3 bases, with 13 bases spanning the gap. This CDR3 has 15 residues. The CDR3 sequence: CASSLSGQGYYEQYF. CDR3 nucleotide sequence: TGTGCCAGCAGTTTATCGGGGCAGGGGTACTACGAGCAGTACTTC.

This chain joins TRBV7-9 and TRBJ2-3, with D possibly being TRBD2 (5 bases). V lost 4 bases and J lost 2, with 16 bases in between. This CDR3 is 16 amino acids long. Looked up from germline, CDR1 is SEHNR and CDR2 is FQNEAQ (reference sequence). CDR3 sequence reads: CASSSSGRLTTDTQYF. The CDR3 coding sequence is TGTGCCAGCAGCTCAAGCGGTAGACTTACCACAGATACGCAGTATTTT.

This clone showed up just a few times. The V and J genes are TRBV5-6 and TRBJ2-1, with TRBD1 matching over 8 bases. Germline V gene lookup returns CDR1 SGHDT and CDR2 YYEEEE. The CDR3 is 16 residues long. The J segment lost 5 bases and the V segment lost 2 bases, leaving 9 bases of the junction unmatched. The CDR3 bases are TGTGCCAGCAGCTTTTTTTCAGGGACAGGTGACAATGAGCAGTTCTTC. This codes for CASSFFSGTGDNEQFF.

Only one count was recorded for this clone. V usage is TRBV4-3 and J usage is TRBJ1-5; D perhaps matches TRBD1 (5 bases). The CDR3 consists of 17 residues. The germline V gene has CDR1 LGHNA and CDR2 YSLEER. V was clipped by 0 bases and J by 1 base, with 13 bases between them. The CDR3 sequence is CASSQDRGRESNQPQHF. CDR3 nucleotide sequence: TGCGCCAGCAGCCAAGATCGAGGCAGGGAGAGCAATCAGCCCCAGCATTTT.

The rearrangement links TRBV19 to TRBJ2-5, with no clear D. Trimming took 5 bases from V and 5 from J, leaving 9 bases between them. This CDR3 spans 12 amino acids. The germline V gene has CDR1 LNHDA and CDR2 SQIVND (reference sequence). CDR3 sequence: CASSPKGETQYF. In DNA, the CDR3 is TGTGCCAGTAGTCCGAAAGGGGAGACCCAGTACTTC.

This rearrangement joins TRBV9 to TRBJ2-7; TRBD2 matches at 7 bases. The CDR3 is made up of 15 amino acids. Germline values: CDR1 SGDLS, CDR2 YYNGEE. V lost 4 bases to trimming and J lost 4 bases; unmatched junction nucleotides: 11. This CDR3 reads CASSSTPGLSYEQYF. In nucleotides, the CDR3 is TGTGCCAGCAGCTCTACCCCGGGACTATCATACGAGCAGTACTTC.

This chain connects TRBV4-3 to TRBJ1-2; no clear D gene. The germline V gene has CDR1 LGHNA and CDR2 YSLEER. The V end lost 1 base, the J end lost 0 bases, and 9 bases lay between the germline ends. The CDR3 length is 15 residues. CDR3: CASSQGSRANYGYTF. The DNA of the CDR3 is TGCGCCAGCAGCCAAGGGAGCCGCGCTAACTATGGCTACACCTTC.

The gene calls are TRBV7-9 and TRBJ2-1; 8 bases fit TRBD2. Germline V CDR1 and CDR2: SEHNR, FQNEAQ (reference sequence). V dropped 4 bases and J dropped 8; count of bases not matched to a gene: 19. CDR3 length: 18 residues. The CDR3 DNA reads TGTGCCAGCAGCTCTACCCTCGGCTTTAGCGGGAAGATCGATGAGCAGTTCTTC. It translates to CASSSTLGFSGKIDEQFF.

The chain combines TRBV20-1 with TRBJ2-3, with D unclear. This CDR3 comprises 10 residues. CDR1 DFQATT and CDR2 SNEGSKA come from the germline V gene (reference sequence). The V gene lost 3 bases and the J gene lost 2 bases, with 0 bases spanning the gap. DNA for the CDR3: TGCAGTGCTAGCACAGATACGCAGTATTTT. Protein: CSASTDTQYF.

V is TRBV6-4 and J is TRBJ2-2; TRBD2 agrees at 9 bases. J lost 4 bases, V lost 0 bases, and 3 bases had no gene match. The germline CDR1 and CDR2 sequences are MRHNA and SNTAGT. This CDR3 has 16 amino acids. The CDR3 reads CASSDSAGGPTGELFF. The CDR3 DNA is TGTGCCAGCAGTGACTCGGCGGGGGGGCCCACCGGGGAGCTGTTTTTT.

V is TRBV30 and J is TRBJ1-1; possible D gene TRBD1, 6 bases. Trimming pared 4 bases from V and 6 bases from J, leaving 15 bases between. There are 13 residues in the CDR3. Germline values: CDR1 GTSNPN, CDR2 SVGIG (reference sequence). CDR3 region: CAWTGGRSSEAFF. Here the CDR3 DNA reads TGTGCCTGGACTGGGGGGCGCAGCTCTGAAGCTTTCTTT.

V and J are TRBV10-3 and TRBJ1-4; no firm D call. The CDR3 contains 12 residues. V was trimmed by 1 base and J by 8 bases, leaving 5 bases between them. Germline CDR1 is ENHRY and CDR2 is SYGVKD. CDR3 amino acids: CAISELAEKLFF. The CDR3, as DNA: TGTGCCATCAGTGAGTTGGCAGAAAAACTGTTTTTT.

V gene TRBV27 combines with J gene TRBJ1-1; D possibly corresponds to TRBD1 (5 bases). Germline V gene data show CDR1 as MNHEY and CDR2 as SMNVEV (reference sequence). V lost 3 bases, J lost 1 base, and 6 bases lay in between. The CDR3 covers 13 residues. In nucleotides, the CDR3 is TGTGCCAGCAGTTTTACAGGGAACACTGAAGCTTTCTTT. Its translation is CASSFTGNTEAFF.

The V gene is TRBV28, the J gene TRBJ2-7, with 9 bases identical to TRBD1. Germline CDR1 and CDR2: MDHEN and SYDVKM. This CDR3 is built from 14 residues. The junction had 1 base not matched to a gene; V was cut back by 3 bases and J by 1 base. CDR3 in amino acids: CASSFGTGSYEQYF. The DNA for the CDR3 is TGTGCCAGCAGTTTCGGGACAGGGTCCTACGAGCAGTACTTC.

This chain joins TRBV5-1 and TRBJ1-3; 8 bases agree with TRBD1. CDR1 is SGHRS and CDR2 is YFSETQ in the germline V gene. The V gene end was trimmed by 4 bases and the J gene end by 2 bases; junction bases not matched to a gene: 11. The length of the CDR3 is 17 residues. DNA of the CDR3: TGCGCCAGCAGCCATACGAGTCAGGGGGCTACTGGAAACACCATATATTTT. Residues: CASSHTSQGATGNTIYF.

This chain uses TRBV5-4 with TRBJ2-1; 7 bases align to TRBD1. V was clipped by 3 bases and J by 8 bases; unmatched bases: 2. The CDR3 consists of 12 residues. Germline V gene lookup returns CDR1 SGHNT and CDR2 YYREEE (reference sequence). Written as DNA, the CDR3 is TGTGCCAGCAGCTCTGACAGGGATGAGCAGTTCTTC. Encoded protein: CASSSDRDEQFF.

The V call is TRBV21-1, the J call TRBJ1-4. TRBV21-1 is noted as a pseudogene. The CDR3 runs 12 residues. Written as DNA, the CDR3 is TGTGAGACCCACCCCCGGTGTGAAAAACTGTTTTTT. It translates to CETHPRCEKLFF.

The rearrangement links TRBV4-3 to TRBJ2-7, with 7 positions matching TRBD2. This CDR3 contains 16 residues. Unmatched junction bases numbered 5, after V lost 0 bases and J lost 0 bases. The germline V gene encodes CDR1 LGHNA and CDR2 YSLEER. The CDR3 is CASSQDRAGSSYEQYF. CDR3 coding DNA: TGCGCCAGCAGCCAAGACCGAGCGGGAAGCTCCTACGAGCAGTACTTC.